This T cell receptor beta chain was captured by sequencing in a study of T cell repertoires in cytomegalovirus infection. Comments on this clonotype: The target antigen is unknown.

The germline V and J ends were trimmed by 5 bases and 1 base, with 10 bases remaining between them. CDR3 length: 15 residues. Germline values: CDR1 KGHDR, CDR2 SFDVKD. TCRdb called the reads again in MiXCR, with one record for every CDR3 protein. The sample records about 350,000 distinct CDR3 sequences, 34% being singletons. The sequence was collected from a human donor in good health (CMV status not recorded). Some clones in this sample may be carry-over from other donors' samples. V gene TRBV24-1 combines with J gene TRBJ2-2; D unresolved. The material sequenced was cultured PBMCs, taken from culture after CMV antigen stimulation. The CDR3, as DNA: TGTGCCACCAGTGCGACCGACGGGAACACCGGGGAGCTGTTTTTT. Translated: CATSATDGNTGELFF.